The clone carrying this T cell receptor (beta chain) was observed a handful of times. Its antigen is as yet unknown. From unsorted bulk tissue weighing about 20-32 mg, DNA and RNA were co-extracted. From roughly 0.55 ug of total RNA, TCR beta-specific cDNA was reverse-transcribed using a constant-region primer. Libraries covering TCR beta were generated through three nested multiplex PCR rounds (using a slightly modified ARM-PCR). With TRBV1-TRBV30 forward primers and a C-beta reverse primer, the first two PCR rounds were run for around 10 cycles each. TCRdb passed the multiplex PCR reads through MiXCR, listing each CDR3 protein once. The table records 120,000 or so distinct CDR3 sequences, roughly three fifths of them present only once. The entry originates in a study of tumor-infiltrating lymphocytes in primary liver carcinoma. Findings and limits, study-wide: Tumor region pairs showed greater overlap than either tumor-adjacent or tumor-blood pairs did.

The CDR3 runs 14 residues. CDR1 is SEHNR, CDR2 FQNEAQ, per germline (reference sequence). V was trimmed by 3 bases and J by 2 bases, leaving 9 bases between them. This TCR derives from a woman aged 55-69 years with primary liver carcinoma and hepatitis B virus infection. The sample comprised liver tumor tissue from sampling region 1. Indicated subset: tumor region T1, superior pole. The genes are TRBV7-9 and TRBJ2-3; D ambiguous. The CDR3 sequence is CASSLDGSTDTQYF. As DNA, the CDR3 is TGTGCCAGCAGCTTGGACGGATCCACAGATACGCAGTATTTT.